Listed below are T cell receptor beta chains from one sample, sequenced in a study of T cell changes during pregnancy in multiple sclerosis. Sequencing was performed with immunoSEQ multiplex PCR; in TCRdb, only in-frame clones are kept and a portion is missing. The sample holds some 80,000 clones, over 85% seen once. Material: peripheral blood, obtained in the first trimester of pregnancy. The receptors come from a female donor with multiple sclerosis, enrolled in a pregnancy study. The CDR3 runs from the conserved cysteine through the conserved F or W. A D gene is named only where the DNA matches it firmly. Part of the rows lack a size; the others show once, few, many or a class for expanded clones.

DNA: TGTGCCAGCAGCTTAGGAGCCCGTTCGCGGGACGAGCAGTACTTC; CDR3: CASSLGARSRDEQYF; V: TRBV11-1; D: .; size: .; J: TRBJ2-7
DNA: TGCGCCAGCAGCCAATTTACAGGTCCAGGACAGCCCCAGCATTTT; CDR3: CASSQFTGPGQPQHF; V: TRBV4-1; D: .; size: .; J: TRBJ1-5
DNA: TGTGCCTGGAGTGTACTGGGCCATGTCAAAAACATTCAGTACTTC; CDR3: CAWSVLGHVKNIQYF; V: TRBV30; D: .; size: .; J: TRBJ2-4
DNA: TGTGCCACCAGCGGGTCCAGACAGGACGGACTAGCCAAAAACATTCAGTACTTC; CDR3: CATSGSRQDGLAKNIQYF; V: TRBV15; D: .; size: many; J: TRBJ2-4
DNA: TGTGCCAGTAGTATAGTAGGGGATGTCACAGATACGCAGTATTTT; CDR3: CASSIVGDVTDTQYF; V: TRBV19; D: .; size: once; J: TRBJ2-3
DNA: TGTGCCAGCAGCCCATCTAGGACGAACACCGGGGAGCTGTTTTTT; CDR3: CASSPSRTNTGELFF; V: TRBV28; D: .; size: .; J: TRBJ2-2
DNA: TGTGCCAGTAGTATTCAACAGGGGAAAGAGACCCAGTACTTC; CDR3: CASSIQQGKETQYF; V: TRBV19; D: TRBD1; size: .; J: TRBJ2-5
DNA: TGCGCCAGCAGCCAAGACCCGGACAGGAACTATGGCTACACCTTC; CDR3: CASSQDPDRNYGYTF; V: TRBV4-1; D: TRBD1; size: .; J: TRBJ1-2
DNA: TGTGCCAGCAGCGAAAGCGGGAGGCCCCTCTACGAGCAGTACTTC; CDR3: CASSESGRPLYEQYF; V: TRBV14; D: TRBD2; size: .; J: TRBJ2-7
DNA: TGTGCCAGCAGCCCTACAGGGGTGACCAATCAGCCCCAGCATTTT; CDR3: CASSPTGVTNQPQHF; V: TRBV9; D: TRBD1; size: .; J: TRBJ1-5
DNA: TGTGCCAGCAGCTCCTGGACAGGGGTTGGCAATCAGCCCCAGCATTTT; CDR3: CASSSWTGVGNQPQHF; V: TRBV7-2; D: TRBD1; size: .; J: TRBJ1-5
DNA: TGTGCCAGCAGTGACTCCGGGACTAGCACCGGGGAGCTGTTTTTT; CDR3: CASSDSGTSTGELFF; V: TRBV6-4; D: TRBD2; size: .; J: TRBJ2-2
DNA: TGTGCCAGCAGCACCCGAGCGGGAGGTAGAGCCGGGGAGCTGTTTTTT; CDR3: CASSTRAGGRAGELFF; V: TRBV7-8; D: TRBD2; size: .; J: TRBJ2-2
DNA: TGTGCCAGCAGTTTACAGGGGCCTAGCAATCAGCCCCAGCATTTT; CDR3: CASSLQGPSNQPQHF; V: TRBV28; D: .; size: .; J: TRBJ1-5
DNA: TGTGCCTCTTGGACTAGCGGGAACTACGAGCAGTACTTC; CDR3: CASWTSGNYEQYF; V: TRBV2; D: TRBD2; size: .; J: TRBJ2-7
DNA: TGTGCCAGCAGCGCCGCGGTAGATGTTTACACCGGGGAGCTGTTTTTT; CDR3: CASSAAVDVYTGELFF; V: TRBV7-9; D: .; size: .; J: TRBJ2-2
DNA: TGTGCCATCAGTGAGTCCCTGTTTACGCAGTATTTT; CDR3: CAISESLFTQYF; V: TRBV10-3; D: .; size: .; J: TRBJ2-3
DNA: TGTGCCAGCAGGCCCGCGGGTGTAACTAATGAAAAACTGTTTTTT; CDR3: CASRPAGVTNEKLFF; V: TRBV6-4; D: .; size: .; J: TRBJ1-4
DNA: TGCGCCAGCAGCACAAGCGGGAGCGAAACCTACGAGCAGTACTTC; CDR3: CASSTSGSETYEQYF; V: TRBV5-1; D: TRBD2; size: .; J: TRBJ2-7
DNA: TGTGCCAGCAGTCAATCAGGAGAGGGTGAAAAACTGTTTTTT; CDR3: CASSQSGEGEKLFF; V: TRBV6-5; D: .; size: .; J: TRBJ1-4
DNA: TGCGCCAGCAGCTTGGAGGGACAGGGGGCTGGAACAGATACGCAGTATTTT; CDR3: CASSLEGQGAGTDTQYF; V: TRBV5-1; D: TRBD1; size: .; J: TRBJ2-3
DNA: TGTGCCAGCAGTTTCTCCGACCCTCGGGGGAACACCGGGGAGCTGTTTTTT; CDR3: CASSFSDPRGNTGELFF; V: TRBV27; D: .; size: .; J: TRBJ2-2
DNA: TGCGCCAGCAGCCAAGCCATACTAGCCCGTCGGGAGCAGTACTTC; CDR3: CASSQAILARREQYF; V: TRBV4-1; D: .; size: .; J: TRBJ2-7
DNA: TGTGCCAGTACCCCGGGACTAGCGGGGGGGCCAGGAAACATTCAGTACTTC; CDR3: CASTPGLAGGPGNIQYF; V: TRBV19; D: TRBD2; size: .; J: TRBJ2-4
DNA: TGTGCCAGCAGCCACGCCGGGACACTCTCCTACGAGCAGTACTTC; CDR3: CASSHAGTLSYEQYF; V: TRBV4-2; D: .; size: once; J: TRBJ2-7
DNA: TGTGCCAGCAGCTTTACGCGGTCAGATACGCAGTATTTT; CDR3: CASSFTRSDTQYF; V: TRBV7-3; D: .; size: .; J: TRBJ2-3
DNA: TGTGCCAGCATTACGTCACTTAGCTCTGGAAACACCATATATTTT; CDR3: CASITSLSSGNTIYF; V: TRBV6-1; D: .; size: .; J: TRBJ1-3
DNA: TGTGCCACCAGCGGGGGGGTCCCAACTAGCGGCAAACAAAACAATGAGCAGTTCTTC; CDR3: CATSGGVPTSGKQNNEQFF; V: TRBV15; D: TRBD2; size: .; J: TRBJ2-1
DNA: TGTGCCAGCAGTGTACTAGCGGGAGGGAGCACAGATACGCAGTATTTT; CDR3: CASSVLAGGSTDTQYF; V: TRBV28; D: TRBD2; size: .; J: TRBJ2-3
DNA: TGCGCCAGCAGCTTGGAAAGACACCCAGGCACTGAAGCTTTCTTT; CDR3: CASSLERHPGTEAFF; V: TRBV5-1; D: .; size: once; J: TRBJ1-1
DNA: TGCGCCAGCAGCCAAGGCTTCTTGGGGAGGGACACCGGGGAGCTGTTTTTT; CDR3: CASSQGFLGRDTGELFF; V: TRBV4-1; D: TRBD2; size: .; J: TRBJ2-2
DNA: TGTGCCAGCTCACCCCCGGGACAGGGTTATCAGCCCCAGCATTTT; CDR3: CASSPPGQGYQPQHF; V: TRBV18; D: TRBD1; size: few; J: TRBJ1-5
DNA: TGTGCCAGCAGTTACGGGACTTACGAGCAGTACTTC; CDR3: CASSYGTYEQYF; V: TRBV6-6; D: .; size: .; J: TRBJ2-7
DNA: TGTGCCAGCAGTTCTCCCGACAGGGCGAATGAGCAGTTCTTC; CDR3: CASSSPDRANEQFF; V: TRBV28; D: TRBD1; size: .; J: TRBJ2-1
DNA: TGTGCTAGTGGTTTAGGGGGACTAGCCGGCACAGATACGCAGTATTTT; CDR3: CASGLGGLAGTDTQYF; V: TRBV12-5; D: TRBD2; size: .; J: TRBJ2-3
DNA: TGTGCCAGCAGCCAGATCGCGGGCAGCACCTACGAGCAGTACTTC; CDR3: CASSQIAGSTYEQYF; V: TRBV4-2; D: .; size: once; J: TRBJ2-7
DNA: TGTGCCAGCAGTCCTACAGGGGGCCCTTACGAGCAGTACTTC; CDR3: CASSPTGGPYEQYF; V: TRBV14; D: TRBD1; size: once; J: TRBJ2-7